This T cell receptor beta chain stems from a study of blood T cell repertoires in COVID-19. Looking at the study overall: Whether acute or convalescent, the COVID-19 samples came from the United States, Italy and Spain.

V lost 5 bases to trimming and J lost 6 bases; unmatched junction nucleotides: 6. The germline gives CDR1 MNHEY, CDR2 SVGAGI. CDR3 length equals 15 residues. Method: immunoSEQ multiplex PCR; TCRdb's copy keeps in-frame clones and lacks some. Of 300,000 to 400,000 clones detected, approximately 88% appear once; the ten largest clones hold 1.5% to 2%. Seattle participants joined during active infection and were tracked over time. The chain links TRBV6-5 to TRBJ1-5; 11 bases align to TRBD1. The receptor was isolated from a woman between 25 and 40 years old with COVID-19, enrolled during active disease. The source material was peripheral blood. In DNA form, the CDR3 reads TGTGCCAGCAGTAGGACAGGGGGCAGCGGTCAGCCCCAGCATTTT. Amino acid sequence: CASSRTGGSGQPQHF.